This T cell receptor (beta chain) was observed in a study of CD8 T cells in Susac syndrome. The CDR3 sequence is 14 residues long. V gave up 2 bases and J gave up 6 bases; unmatched junction bases: 7. CDR1 WSHSY and CDR2 SAAADI come from the germline V gene. The authors reverse transcribed roughly 0.5 to 1 ug RNA with random hexamers. TCRdb re-called the immunoSEQ multiplex PCR reads with MiXCR, one entry per CDR3 protein. This table holds 100,000 to 150,000 distinct CDR3 sequences, 96% found once. Sequenced: CD4+ T cells from PBMCs. The receptor's source is a human donor with Susac syndrome. The genes are TRBV10-2 and TRBJ2-7; 7 bases map to TRBD1. CDR3 sequence (DNA): TGCGCCAGCAGTGAGACAGGGGTCATTCGCGAGCAGTACTTC. Amino acid sequence: CASSETGVIREQYF.